Below are 2 T cell receptor beta chains sequenced from a single sample in a study of blood T cell repertoires in COVID-19. Clones were read by immunoSEQ multiplex PCR, and TCRdb kept only the in-frame ones, dropping some. The data show about 60,000 clones, over 75% seen once. Sequenced: peripheral blood. The receptors were sampled from a human donor in a cohort sampled during active COVID-19.

This clone was observed a single time. CDR3 in DNA: TGTGCCAGCAGCTACGGGGGAGCGACAGATACGCAGTATTTT. This sequence encodes CASSYGGATDTQYF. The chain has TRBV7-9 and TRBJ2-3; D perhaps matches TRBD2 (6 bases). Trimming shortened V by 4 bases and J by 3 bases, and 11 bases separated the two germline ends. Germline assignment: CDR1 SEHNR and CDR2 FQNEAQ (reference sequence). The CDR3 is made up of 14 amino acids.

V and J are TRBV18 and TRBJ2-1; D remains unclear. CDR3 size: 13 residues. Trimming removed 4 bases from V and 2 bases from J, with 6 bases in between. CDR1 and CDR2 (germline): KGHSH, LQKENI. CDR3 sequence reads: CASSRETYNEQFF. CDR3 coding DNA: TGTGCCAGCTCACGCGAGACCTACAATGAGCAGTTCTTC.